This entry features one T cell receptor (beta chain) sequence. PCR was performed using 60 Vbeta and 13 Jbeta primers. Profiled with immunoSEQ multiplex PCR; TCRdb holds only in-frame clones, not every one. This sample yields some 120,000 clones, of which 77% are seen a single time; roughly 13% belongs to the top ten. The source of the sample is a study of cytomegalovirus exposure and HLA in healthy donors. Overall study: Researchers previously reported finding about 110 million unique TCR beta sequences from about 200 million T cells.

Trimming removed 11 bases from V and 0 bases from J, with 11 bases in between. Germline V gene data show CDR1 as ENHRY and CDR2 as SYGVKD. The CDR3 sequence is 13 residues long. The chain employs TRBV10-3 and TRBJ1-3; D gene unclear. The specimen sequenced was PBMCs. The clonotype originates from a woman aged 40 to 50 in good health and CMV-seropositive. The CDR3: CALRPSSGNTIYF. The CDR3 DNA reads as TGTGCCCTCCGCCCTAGCTCTGGAAACACCATATATTTT.